The clone carrying this T cell receptor beta chain was recorded a few times. This sample is part of a study of spatial heterogeneity in lung cancer. Study overall: Beta-chain sequences were consistently detected more often than alpha-chain sequences.

Using its own MiXCR run on the 5' RACE reads, TCRdb lists one record per CDR3 protein. There are just under 3,000 distinct CDR3 sequences in the sample; around 12% occur only once, and over 35% lies in the top ten. Stated time point: sample taken at primary tumor resection. Whole RNA from tumor, nontumor lung or frozen PBMC was sequenced unsorted. This receptor was identified in a male donor with early-stage non-small cell lung cancer. Sequencing was performed on normal lung tissue next to the tumor, taken at surgery.

The CDR3 DNA sequence: TGTGCCAGCAAATCGGGTCTAGCGGGGGGCACCCTCACAGATACGCAGTATTTT. Protein product: CASKSGLAGGTLTDTQYF. The chain carries TRBV6-1 and TRBJ2-3; 11 nucleotides match TRBD2. From germline, CDR1 is MNHNS and CDR2 SASEGT. The V and J ends lost 7 bases and 2 bases, in that order; junction bases with no gene match: 14. The CDR3 is made up of 18 amino acids.